Detailed here is one TCR beta chain. As yet, its antigen is unknown. The CDR3 extends over 14 amino acids. Germline V gene data show CDR1 as SQVTM and CDR2 as ANQGSEA. Trimming stripped 7 bases from V and 1 base from J, with 14 bases between. The source of the sample is a study of OX40 agonist ivuxolimab in advanced cancers. Study results and caveats: CD4+ and CD8+ blood T cells expanded clonally by week 6 at 0.1 to 3.0 mg/kg.

Clones were sequenced by immunoSEQ multiplex PCR, and TCRdb holds only the in-frame ones, with some missing. Among 38,000 or so clones listed, 80% to 90% were seen once. The sequencing here drew on CD4+ or CD8+ T cells sorted from blood, taken in a trial of the OX40 agonist ivuxolimab. This clonotype was sampled from an adult with an advanced solid tumor such as melanoma, head and neck, liver or kidney cancer. This chain links TRBV29-1 with TRBJ1-3; no firm D call. CDR3 bases: TGCAGCGCTACGCTAGTGCAGTCTGGAAACACCATATATTTT. Translation: CSATLVQSGNTIYF.